The T cell receptor (beta chain) under discussion was sequenced for a study of T cell changes during pregnancy in multiple sclerosis. Profiling relied on immunoSEQ multiplex PCR, and the TCRdb table lists in-frame clones only, not all of them. This table has 50,000 to 65,000 clones, 80% to 95% appearing once. The germline CDR1 and CDR2 sequences are SGHNT and YYREEE (reference sequence). This CDR3 contains 15 residues. V lost 4 bases to trimming and J lost 5 bases; unmatched junction nucleotides: 8. The TCR was taken from a female donor with multiple sclerosis, enrolled in a pregnancy study. The source was peripheral blood, collected in the first trimester of pregnancy. V and J are TRBV5-4 and TRBJ1-2; 10 bases are a match to TRBD1. Here the CDR3 reads CASSVGGDRGYGYTF. CDR3 DNA: TGTGCCAGCAGCGTTGGAGGGGACAGGGGTTATGGCTACACCTTC.